The clone carrying this T cell receptor (beta chain) appeared a single time. The entry originates in a study of blood T cell repertoires in COVID-19. As for the study in general: What the recovered Cohort 3 donors had was two negative PCRs, clearance, or symptom resolution.

Produced via immunoSEQ multiplex PCR; TCRdb's table is partial and in-frame only. The sample consists of some 190,000 clones, 70% to 90% of them appearing once. The CDR3 is made up of 15 amino acids. The trim removed 5 bases at V and 4 bases at J, leaving 11 bases unmatched. The germline V gene encodes CDR1 SGHNT and CDR2 YENEEA. This rearrangement joins TRBV11-3 to TRBJ2-7, with 7 bases that match TRBD1. Sequenced: PBMCs or T cells enriched from blood (not recorded which). The receptor was derived from a woman aged 35 to 49 in a cohort exposed to, infected with or recovered from COVID-19 (not recorded which). The CDR3 loop reads CASSPRDGTVYEQYF. CDR3 nucleotide sequence: TGTGCCAGCAGCCCACGAGACGGGACAGTATACGAGCAGTACTTC. Full variable domain (rest looked up from reference TRBV11-3 and TRBJ2-7): EAGVVQSPRYKIIEKKQPVAFWCNPISGHNTLYWYLQNLGQGPELLIRYENEEAVDDSQLPKDRFSAERLKGVDSTLKIQPAELGDSAVYLCASSPRDGTVYEQYFGPGTRLTVT.